This TCR beta chain stems from a study of read filtering for tumor transcriptome and immune sequencing. In the study overall: DNase treatment preceded whole-transcriptome library preparation.

Molecular barcoded adaptors covering alpha/delta and beta/gamma chains were used on roughly 400 ng RNA. MiXCR, applied by TCRdb to the reads, yields one record per CDR3 protein. The sample contains about 45,000 distinct CDR3 sequences, less than 20% of which appear only once. Germline V CDR1 and CDR2: SGHRS, YFSETQ. This CDR3 is built from 18 residues. Trimming took 4 bases from V and 0 from J; bases not matched to a gene: 10. In its sample, this clonotype was seen many times. Sequencing input: a population of CD138-negative cells sorted from bone marrow. The chain employs TRBV5-1 and TRBJ2-1; TRBD1 matches 10 bases. The sequence was obtained from a donor at least 40 years old with multiple myeloma. CDR3 nucleotide sequence: TGCGCCAGCAGCGCCCGGGACAGGGGAACCTTCTCCTACAATGAGCAGTTCTTC. Translating gives CASSARDRGTFSYNEQFF.